These T cell receptor beta chains were read from a single sample in a study of radiotherapy plus CTLA-4 blockade in lung cancer. TCRdb's copy holds only in-frame clones and misses some; the assay was immunoSEQ multiplex PCR. The top ten hold around 18% of the sample, which has roughly 45,000 clones, roughly 65% seen once. The sample was peripheral blood, taken from a patient treated with radiotherapy plus ipilimumab. The origin of the receptors is a human donor with non-small cell lung cancer who had a partial response to radiotherapy plus ipilimumab. Each CDR3 is given with its conserved first and last residue. Fields, in order: V gene, D gene, J gene, clone size, CDR3 DNA, CDR3 protein. The D gene is left open where the match is weak. Only part of the rows carry a size: once, few, many, or a class if the clone is expanded.

V: TRBV2; D: -; J: TRBJ1-4; size: many; DNA: TGTGCCAGCAGTACAGTCCCTGGCGAAAAACTGTTTTTT; CDR3: CASSTVPGEKLFF
V: TRBV5-1; D: -; J: TRBJ2-7; size: -; DNA: TGCGCCAGCAGCTTGGAGTCACAGGGGCAGTACTTC; CDR3: CASSLESQGQYF
V: TRBV7-3; D: TRBD2; J: TRBJ2-2; size: -; DNA: TGTGCCAGCAGCTTCGGACTAGCGGGGGACACCGGGGAGCTGTTTTTT; CDR3: CASSFGLAGDTGELFF
V: TRBV15; D: -; J: TRBJ2-7; size: -; DNA: TGTGCCACCAGCAGAGACAGAGGAGGCGAGCAGTACTTC; CDR3: CATSRDRGGEQYF
V: TRBV7-9; D: -; J: TRBJ1-2; size: -; DNA: TGTGCCAGCAGCTCGGGGAACAGCCCTAACTATGGCTACACCTTC; CDR3: CASSSGNSPNYGYTF
V: TRBV5-1; D: -; J: TRBJ2-7; size: -; DNA: TGCGCCAGCAGCATGAGCTCCTACGAGCAGTACTTC; CDR3: CASSMSSYEQYF
V: TRBV6-6; D: -; J: TRBJ1-4; size: -; DNA: TGTGCCAGCAGTTACTCAGGGGAGGATAATGAAAAACTGTTTTTT; CDR3: CASSYSGEDNEKLFF
V: TRBV9; D: -; J: TRBJ1-3; size: -; DNA: TGTGCCAGCAGCGTAGGCGTCCAGGGGAGTTCTGGAAACACCATATATTTT; CDR3: CASSVGVQGSSGNTIYF
V: TRBV5-1; D: -; J: TRBJ1-2; size: -; DNA: TGCGCCAGCAGCTTGTCCTTCCAGGTGGACAGACTAAACTATGGCTACACCTTC; CDR3: CASSLSFQVDRLNYGYTF
V: TRBV13; D: TRBD2; J: TRBJ2-1; size: -; DNA: TGTGCCAGCAGCTTAGCTAGCGGGCCGTCCTACAATGAGCAGTTCTTC; CDR3: CASSLASGPSYNEQFF
V: TRBV19; D: TRBD2; J: TRBJ2-5; size: -; DNA: TGTGCCAGTAGTCGACTAGCGGTGTATACACAAGAGACCCAGTACTTC; CDR3: CASSRLAVYTQETQYF
V: TRBV5-6; D: TRBD1; J: TRBJ1-1; size: few; DNA: TGTGCCAGCAGCTTGTCCGGGACAGGGGCTTTCTTT; CDR3: CASSLSGTGAFF
V: TRBV5-8; D: TRBD1; J: TRBJ2-5; size: few; DNA: TGTGCCAGCAACAGGGGGCTCCAAGAGACCCAGTACTTC; CDR3: CASNRGLQETQYF
V: TRBV6-6; D: TRBD2; J: TRBJ2-7; size: -; DNA: TGTGCCAGCAGTTACTCTACGGGGGGCTACGAGCAGTACTTC; CDR3: CASSYSTGGYEQYF
V: TRBV7-9; D: TRBD1; J: TRBJ1-1; size: -; DNA: TGTGCCAGCAGCTTCTCGGGACAGGGGGCGAGGGCTTTCTTT; CDR3: CASSFSGQGARAFF
V: TRBV6-5; D: TRBD1; J: TRBJ2-3; size: -; DNA: TGTGCCAGCAGTTACAGGACAGGGCGCGCGGATACGCAGTATTTT; CDR3: CASSYRTGRADTQYF
V: TRBV7-9; D: TRBD1; J: TRBJ2-7; size: -; DNA: TGTGCCAGCAGCTCCCCTAGGGACAGGGGCCACGAGCAGTACTTC; CDR3: CASSSPRDRGHEQYF
V: TRBV5-1; D: TRBD2; J: TRBJ2-3; size: -; DNA: TGCGCCAGCAGCACGACTAGCGGGGGGGATACGCAGTATTTT; CDR3: CASSTTSGGDTQYF
V: TRBV7-9; D: -; J: TRBJ2-7; size: -; DNA: TGTGCCAGCAGCTTACTCAGCGGGACAAACGAGCAGTACTTC; CDR3: CASSLLSGTNEQYF
V: TRBV27; D: TRBD1; J: TRBJ2-7; size: -; DNA: TGTGCCAGCAGTTCCTGGACAGGTTCCAGCTACGAGCAGTACTTC; CDR3: CASSSWTGSSYEQYF
V: TRBV18; D: -; J: TRBJ1-2; size: -; DNA: TGTGCCAGCTCACCATTCGGGGGGCTTGATGGCTACACCTTC; CDR3: CASSPFGGLDGYTF
V: TRBV19; D: -; J: TRBJ2-7; size: -; DNA: TGTGCCAGTAGTGAGCGACAGTTATCCTACGAGCAGTACTTC; CDR3: CASSERQLSYEQYF
V: TRBV27; D: -; J: TRBJ2-2; size: -; DNA: TGTGCCAGCAGTTTTGGCGGAGACACCGGGGAGCTGTTTTTT; CDR3: CASSFGGDTGELFF
V: TRBV4-2; D: -; J: TRBJ2-7; size: -; DNA: TGTGCCAGCAGCCAAGAAGCTTTAGGGACTTCTGTTTCCACCGAGCAGTACTTC; CDR3: CASSQEALGTSVSTEQYF
V: TRBV9; D: TRBD1; J: TRBJ1-1; size: -; DNA: TGTGCCAGCAGCGTAGGGATCGGCAGGGGGATGAGCGCTGAAGCTTTCTTT; CDR3: CASSVGIGRGMSAEAFF
V: TRBV4-1; D: -; J: TRBJ2-5; size: -; DNA: TGCGCCAGCAGCCAAGATCCCCATGGAGGGACCCAGTACTTC; CDR3: CASSQDPHGGTQYF
V: TRBV6-5; D: -; J: TRBJ1-5; size: -; DNA: TGTGCCAGCAGTCGCCCGGGTCCCCTAGAGCCCCAGCATTTT; CDR3: CASSRPGPLEPQHF
V: TRBV4-3; D: -; J: TRBJ1-4; size: few; DNA: TGCGCCAGCAGCCAAGCCCGAGGGGAAAAACTGTTTTTT; CDR3: CASSQARGEKLFF
V: TRBV23-1; D: -; J: TRBJ1-4; size: -; DNA: TGCGCCAGCAGTCGCAGACCCGGTAGCTTTAATGAAAAACTGTTTTTT; CDR3: CASSRRPGSFNEKLFF
V: TRBV6-5; D: -; J: TRBJ1-1; size: -; DNA: TGTGCCAGCAGCAAAACTCTGAACACTGAAGCTTTCTTT; CDR3: CASSKTLNTEAFF
V: TRBV29-1; D: TRBD2; J: TRBJ2-5; size: few; DNA: TGCAGCGTTCCTCGTGGAGCGGGGGACCAAGAGACCCAGTACTTC; CDR3: CSVPRGAGDQETQYF
V: TRBV9; D: TRBD2; J: TRBJ2-1; size: -; DNA: TGTGCCAGCAGCGTAGCTACTAGCGGCTTTACCTACAATGAGCAGTTCTTC; CDR3: CASSVATSGFTYNEQFF
V: TRBV5-1; D: TRBD1; J: TRBJ1-1; size: -; DNA: TGCGCCAGCAGCACGGGGACAGAAGGTACTGAAGCTTTCTTT; CDR3: CASSTGTEGTEAFF
V: TRBV7-8; D: TRBD1; J: TRBJ1-3; size: -; DNA: TGTGCCAGCAGCGGGACAGGGAGACACACCATATATTTT; CDR3: CASSGTGRHTIYF
V: TRBV5-1; D: TRBD1; J: TRBJ2-5; size: -; DNA: TGCGCCAGCTTGGCTTACGATACAGGGGGTGGAGAGACCCAGTACTTC; CDR3: CASLAYDTGGGETQYF
V: TRBV18; D: TRBD2; J: TRBJ2-7; size: -; DNA: TGTGCCAGTTCACTAGCGGGAGCTCTATACGAGCAGTACTTC; CDR3: CASSLAGALYEQYF
V: TRBV1; D: -; J: TRBJ2-3; size: -; DNA: TGCACCAGCAGCCAAGATGCGGATAGCACAGATACGCAGTATTTT; CDR3: CTSSQDADSTDTQYF
V: TRBV29-1; D: TRBD2; J: TRBJ2-1; size: -; DNA: TGCAGCGTGGGCTTGACTAGCGGGGGCCCCAATGAGCAGTTCTTC; CDR3: CSVGLTSGGPNEQFF
V: TRBV6-6; D: TRBD1; J: TRBJ1-1; size: few; DNA: TGTGCCAGCAGACAGGGGGCGAACACTGAAGCTTTCTTT; CDR3: CASRQGANTEAFF
V: TRBV5-6; D: -; J: TRBJ2-1; size: -; DNA: TGTGCCAGCAGCTTGGCCGACCTAGTGCAGAGGATCAATGAGCAGTTCTTC; CDR3: CASSLADLVQRINEQFF
V: TRBV6-5; D: -; J: TRBJ1-2; size: -; DNA: TGTGCCAGCAGTCGGGGGGCCAGTGGCTACACCTTC; CDR3: CASSRGASGYTF
V: TRBV19; D: -; J: TRBJ1-5; size: few; DNA: TGTGCCAGTAGTTTTGGGCCAAACCAGCCCCAGCATTTT; CDR3: CASSFGPNQPQHF